This T cell receptor (beta chain) was observed in a study of T cell responses to AZD1222 COVID-19 vaccine. TCRdb's copy holds only in-frame clones and misses some; the assay was immunoSEQ multiplex PCR. The table includes 100,000 to 150,000 clones, more than 85% detected once. Germline V gives CDR1 SGHVS, CDR2 FQNEAQ. V shed 6 bases and J shed 3 bases, with 15 bases lying between them. This CDR3 region has 14 residues. The study, taken as a whole, reports: Clonal diversity was possibly underestimated, and the donors were mostly white British, with more females.

About this clone: Its matching antigen is unknown.

The genes are TRBV7-8 and TRBJ2-7, with a weak D call TRBD2 (5 bases). The clonotype was recovered from an adult who received the AZD1222 COVID-19 vaccine. The sequencing here drew on peripheral blood, taken 28 days after the second AZD1222 dose. The CDR3 loop reads CASSRGWGDYEQYF. As DNA, the CDR3 is TGTGCCAGCAGTCGCGGCTGGGGAGACTACGAGCAGTACTTC.